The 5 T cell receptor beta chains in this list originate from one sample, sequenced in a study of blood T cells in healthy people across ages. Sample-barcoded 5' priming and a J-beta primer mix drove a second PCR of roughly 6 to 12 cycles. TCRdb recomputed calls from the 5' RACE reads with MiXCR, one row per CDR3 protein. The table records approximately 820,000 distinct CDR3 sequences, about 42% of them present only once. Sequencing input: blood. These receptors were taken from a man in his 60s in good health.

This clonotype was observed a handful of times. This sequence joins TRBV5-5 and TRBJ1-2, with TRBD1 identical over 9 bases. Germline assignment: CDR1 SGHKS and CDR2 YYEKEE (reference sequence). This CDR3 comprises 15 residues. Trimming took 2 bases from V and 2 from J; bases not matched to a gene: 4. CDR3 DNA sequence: TGTGCCAGCAGCTTACAGGGGGCTGTGAACTATGGCTACACCTTC. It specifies CASSLQGAVNYGYTF.

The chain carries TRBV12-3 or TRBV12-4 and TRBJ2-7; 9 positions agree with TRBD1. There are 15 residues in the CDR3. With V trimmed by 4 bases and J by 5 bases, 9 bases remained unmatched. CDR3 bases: TGTGCCAGCAGTTCTAGGGGACAGGGAACTAACGAGCAGTACTTC. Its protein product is CASSSRGQGTNEQYF.

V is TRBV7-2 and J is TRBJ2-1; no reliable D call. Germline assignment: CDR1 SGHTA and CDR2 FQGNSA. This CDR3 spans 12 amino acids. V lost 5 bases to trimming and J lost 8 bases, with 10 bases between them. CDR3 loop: CASSQRRYEQFF. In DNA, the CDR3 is TGTGCCAGCAGCCAACGAAGGTATGAGCAGTTCTTC.

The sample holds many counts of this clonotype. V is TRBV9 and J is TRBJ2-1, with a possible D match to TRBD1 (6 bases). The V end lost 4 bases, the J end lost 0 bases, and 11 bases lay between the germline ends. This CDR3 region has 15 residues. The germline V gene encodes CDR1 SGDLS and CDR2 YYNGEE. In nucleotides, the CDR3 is TGTGCCAGCAGCCGGACAGCCAGCTCCTACAATGAGCAGTTCTTC. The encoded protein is CASSRTASSYNEQFF.

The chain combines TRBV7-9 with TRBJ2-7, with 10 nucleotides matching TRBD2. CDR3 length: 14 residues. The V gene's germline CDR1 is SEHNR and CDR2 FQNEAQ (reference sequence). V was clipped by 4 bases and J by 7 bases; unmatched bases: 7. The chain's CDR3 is CASSWGVTSGEQYF. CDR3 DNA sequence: TGTGCCAGCAGCTGGGGGGTGACTAGCGGGGAGCAGTACTTC.